This T cell receptor (beta chain) was profiled in a study of Ad26.COV2.S vaccination and SARS-CoV-2 variants. Study summary: Doses of Ad26.COV2.S were injected into muscle once or twice, 56 days apart.

There are 14 residues in the CDR3. V gave up 7 bases and J gave up 7 bases, with 18 bases separating them. Germline V gene lookup returns CDR1 SGHDT and CDR2 YYEEEE. General study points: Recipients of vaccine and of placebo showed similar breadth of their non-spike TCR repertoires. Assessments of TCR breadth and depth may have underestimated the total T cell responses.

TCRdb's table, derived via immunoSEQ multiplex PCR, lists solely in-frame clones and lacks some. The data contain about 350,000 clones, 65% to 90% of them singletons. Noted treatment: over 15 received Ad26.COV2.S at low or high dose, single or two shots; several received placebo; per-sample allocation not given. Samples were taken on day 63 after the first vaccine or placebo injection. Vaccination used an Ad26 vector expressing Wuhan-strain SARS-CoV-2 spike. Worth noting for this clone: No antigen is known for it.

The chain carries TRBV5-6 and TRBJ2-1; D is possibly TRBD2 (6 bases). This sequence originates from a person between 18 and 65 years old who received the Ad26.COV2.S COVID-19 vaccine or a placebo. Sample: peripheral blood, taken in a trial of Ad26.COV2.S vaccine versus placebo. The CDR3 is CASRESGSRNEQFF. The CDR3 DNA is TGTGCCAGCCGGGAGTCAGGGTCGAGGAATGAGCAGTTCTTC.